This T cell receptor beta chain was sequenced for a study of Ad26.COV2.S vaccination and SARS-CoV-2 variants (dated by TCRdb to about 2021). About the study as a whole: Donors in the vaccine arm were drawn from COV1001, a multicentre, randomized, double-blind, placebo-controlled phase I-IIa trial testing Ad26.COV2.S in healthy adults. Ad26.COV2.S was given intramuscularly at 5x10^10 or 1x10^11 viral particles, as a single shot or as two shots 56 days apart. The specificity and breadth of SARS-CoV-2-reactive T cell receptors after Ad26.COV2.S vaccination were assessed by TCRbeta repertoire sequencing. A total of roughly 30 samples were included in the TCR-sequenced set, comprising roughly 20 Ad26.COV2.S vaccine recipients, 5 placebo recipients and 8 SARS-CoV-2 convalescent individuals. Trial participants were randomized into five groups of five: low-dose or high-dose Ad26.COV2.S given once or twice, or placebo on both occasions. Investigators did not know the trial group allocation while performing experiments and assessing outcomes. What the authors observed across the whole study: After vaccination, substantial breadth of spike-specific CD8+ and CD4+ T cell responses was reported. Higher spike-specific TCR breadth was observed in Ad26.COV2.S recipients than in placebo recipients (P = 0.0014). The authors noted that total T cell responses may have been underestimated by the TCR breadth and depth analyses. Vaccine and placebo recipients had similar non-spike TCR breadth, a finding consistent with the vaccine containing only spike. The study was not powered to compare responses between vaccine doses or regimens.

The sample's treatment or condition, from its label and the paper: 15 to 20 received Ad26.COV2.S at low or high dose, single or two shots; five or six received placebo; per-sample allocation not given. Repertoires of vaccine and placebo recipients were sequenced from samples taken on day 63 after the first injection. In Cohort 1b, some 25 adults aged 18-55 years were enrolled at a single site in Boston, USA, between 29 July and 7 August 2020. Ad26.COV2.S was a replication-incompetent adenovirus type 26 vector expressing a prefusion-stabilized SARS-CoV-2 spike protein from the original Wuhan strain. Based on the germline V gene, the CDR1 and CDR2 sequences are LGHNA and YSLEER. Trimming accounts for 2 bases at V and 4 bases at J, while the number of junction bases matched to no gene is 5. The cysteine opens and the phenylalanine closes a CDR3 of 14 amino acids. Only CDR3 DNA remains: 42 bases, in frame from the first base.

Note on this clone: No antigen is known for it. Base qualities were left out, and no much larger clone turns up one base away.

TCRbeta CDR3 regions were sequenced with the immunoSEQ Assay. After extraction, genomic DNA underwent amplification by bias-controlled multiplex PCR, followed by high-throughput sequencing. The original methods were these. To quantify the absolute abundance of every unique TCRbeta CDR3 region, sequences were collapsed and filtered. T cell fraction was estimated by normalization of TCRbeta template counts to usable DNA, with usable DNA being measured through amplification of reference genes present in all nucleated cells. Repertoire TCRs were annotated as SARS-CoV-2-specific by exact matching of V gene, CDR3 amino acid sequence and J gene to a known reactive TCR set. The reference SARS-CoV-2 TCR set was obtained from MIRA and was filtered for enrichment in COVID-19-positive ImmuneCODE repertoires, whereby public or cross-reactive TCRs were removed. Using the MIRA antigens, annotated TCRs were further analysed by specific ORF or by position within an ORF. Breadth was defined as annotated unique rearrangements over total unique productive rearrangements; depth was the summed frequency of those rearrangements. Two-sided Wilcoxon rank-sum tests were used to compare TCR breadth between groups. In its TCRdb copy, this immuneACCESS table keeps in-frame sequences only and misses some clones. Where compared with another copy, unresolved V genes explain less than half of these, and the others have no known cause. That table furnishes V, J and clone size, whereas the DNA furnished D and trimming. Within this sample are a few hundred thousand clones, with roughly 90% of them counted one time only. The ten largest make up 3.6% of the sample.

The V gene is TRBV4-3 and the J gene is TRBJ2-7; 7 bases in the junction line up with TRBD2. The clonotype comes from a person aged 18-60 years who received the Ad26.COV2.S COVID-19 vaccine or a placebo. Sequenced material: peripheral blood, taken in a trial of Ad26.COV2.S vaccine versus placebo. The CDR3 here reads CASSQSPGGYEQYF. At the DNA level, the sequence is TGCGCCAGCAGCCAATCCCCGGGGGGATACGAGCAGTACTTC.